The subject of this entry is one TCR beta chain. In the original processing: Estimation of nucleated cell counts relied on the amplification of reference gene primers. TCRdb keeps only in-frame clones here, not all; method: immunoSEQ multiplex PCR. The V and J calls and the clone size are those of that table, but D and trimming were determined from the DNA. Here the sample spans 140,000 to 150,000 clones, almost 90% being singletons. The data originate from a study of blood T cell repertoires in COVID-19. Study overall: The United States, Italy and Spain provided the acute and convalescent COVID-19 samples. PBMCs, B-cell-depleted T cells, or T cells provided the cDNA or gDNA that made up the material.

V gave up 4 bases and J gave up 4 bases, with 12 bases separating them. Per germline, CDR1 LGHNA and CDR2 YNFKEQ. The CDR3 loop spans 14 amino acids. The genes are TRBV4-2 and TRBJ2-3; D is undetermined. This sequence was found in a human donor in a cohort sampled during active COVID-19. The specimen was peripheral blood. CDR3 DNA sequence: TGTGCCAGCAGCCTAGGAGAGAGGTCAGATACGCAGTATTTT. Its translation is CASSLGERSDTQYF.